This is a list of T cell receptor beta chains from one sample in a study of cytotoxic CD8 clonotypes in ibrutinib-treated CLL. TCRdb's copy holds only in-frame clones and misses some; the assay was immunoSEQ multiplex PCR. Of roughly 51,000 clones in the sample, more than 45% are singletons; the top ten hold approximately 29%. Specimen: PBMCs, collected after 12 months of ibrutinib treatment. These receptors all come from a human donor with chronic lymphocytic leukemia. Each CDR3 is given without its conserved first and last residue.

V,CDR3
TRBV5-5,ASSLAHYRGYGYT
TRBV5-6,ASSFRGTGQPQH
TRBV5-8,ASSLTGLAGGEQY
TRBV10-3,AISEGQGNTEAF
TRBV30,AWIGGSGDYNEQF
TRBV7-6,ASSSGLAGGYEQY
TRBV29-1,SDSTGTIIHEQY
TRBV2,ASGSGRTSYEQY
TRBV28,ASSQINQPQH
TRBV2,ASSGHGVVFPIY
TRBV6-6,ASKVTSSYNSPLH
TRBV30,AWGVQDTQY
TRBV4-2,ASSQVPGQGAFYT
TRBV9,ASSTDRGGETQY
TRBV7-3,ASSSPDRSYIQY
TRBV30,AWSFGQGSNQPQH
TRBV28,ASTPGTGGEEQY
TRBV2,ASSSDRANYGYT
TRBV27,ASSLLGQPQH
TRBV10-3,AISPRTGEDGYT
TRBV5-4,ASSRGTAGINEKLF
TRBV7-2,ASSLGRETQY
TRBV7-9,ASSLGTVDEKLF
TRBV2,ASVLPREGISYEQY
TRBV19,ASSIGFLGTDTQY
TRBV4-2,ASSQDTNSGNTIY
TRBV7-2,ASSSGTSGNYYEQY
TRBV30,AWSTIGGGNTIY
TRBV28,ASSWLTGNTEAF
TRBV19,ASSGADRNYEQY
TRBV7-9,ASSLAQLAGGQY
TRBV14,ASSPGPGLNYEQY
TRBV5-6,ASSRRGSSYEQY
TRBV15,ATSGGLAGHNEQF
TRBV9,ASSVEYRGSGELF
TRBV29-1,SVGGGYEQY
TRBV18,ASSLRDSMNTEAF
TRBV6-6,ASLQHRGITEAF
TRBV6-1,AGTRDTPNYGYT
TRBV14,ASSPHTLLGETQY
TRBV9,ASREPGQGGNEQF
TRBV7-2,ASSLALAGEETQY
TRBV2,ASSVGGLLREKLF
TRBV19,ASSPGQGNTEAF
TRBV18,ASSPLLSLAGTGILGYTEAF
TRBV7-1,ASTDRGSYNEQF
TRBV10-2,ASSEDRRRNQPQH
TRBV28,ASSAFEGRPGELF
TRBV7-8,ASSPAPGLYEQY
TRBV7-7,ASSFGTGYQETQY
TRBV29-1,SVSDGNTEAF